This T cell receptor beta chain was identified during a study of shared clonotypes between healthy human individuals. Study results and caveats: Memory subsets had estimated richness that was generally smaller than that of naive subsets. Collection of samples was limited to blood; tissue repertoires likely differ.

An even split of each subset's genomic DNA across several immunoSEQ plates was performed. Sorted subsets were amplified in replicate PCRs using approximately 0.2 ug DNA, roughly 30,000 T cell genomes. Libraries were prepared by immunoSEQ multiplex PCR; TCRdb keeps only in-frame clonotypes and omits some of them. The sample lists over a million clones, 95% to 99% seen once, with roughly 0.45% in the top ten. V was shortened by 4 bases and J by 2 bases, with 9 bases between the two germline ends. CDR1 is KGHSH and CDR2 is LQKENI in the germline V gene. This CDR3 region has 13 residues. Regarding this clone: Its specificity is not known. Other DNA sequences within the sample encode an identical CDR3.

Input material: naive CD4+ T cells sorted from blood. Subset meaning: CD45RA+ positively selected. This clonotype was obtained from a man younger than 40 in good health. The chain couples TRBV18 to TRBJ2-7; D is possibly TRBD1 or TRBD2 (5 bases each). CDR3 coding DNA: TGTGCCAGCTCACGGGACGTGGCCTACGAGCAGTACTTC. Its translation is CASSRDVAYEQYF.